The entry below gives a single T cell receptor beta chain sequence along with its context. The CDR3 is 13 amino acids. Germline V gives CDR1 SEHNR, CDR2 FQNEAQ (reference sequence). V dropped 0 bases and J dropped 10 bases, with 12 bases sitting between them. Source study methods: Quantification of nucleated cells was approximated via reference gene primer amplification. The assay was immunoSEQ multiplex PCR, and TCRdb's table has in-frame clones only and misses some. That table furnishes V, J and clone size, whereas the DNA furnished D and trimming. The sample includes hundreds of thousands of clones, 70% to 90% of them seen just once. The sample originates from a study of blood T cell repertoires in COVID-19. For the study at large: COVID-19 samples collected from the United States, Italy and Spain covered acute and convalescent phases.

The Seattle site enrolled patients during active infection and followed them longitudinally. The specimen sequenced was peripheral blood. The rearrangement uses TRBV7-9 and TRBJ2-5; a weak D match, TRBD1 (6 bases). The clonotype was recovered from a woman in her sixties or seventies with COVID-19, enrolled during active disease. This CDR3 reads CASSLALGGLQYF. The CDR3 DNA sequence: TGTGCCAGCAGCTTAGCGCTTGGGGGCCTCCAGTACTTC.